What follows are 27 T cell receptor beta chains derived from one specimen sequenced in a study of cytomegalovirus exposure and HLA in healthy donors. Primers for the PCR totalled 60 Vbeta and 13 Jbeta. TCRdb's table, derived via immunoSEQ multiplex PCR, lists solely in-frame clones and lacks some. The repertoire consists of 200,000 or so clones, with roughly 80% occurring once and the leading ten covering over 3.5%. The sample comprised PBMCs. The receptor source for this set is a man over 45 in good health and CMV-seronegative.

The V gene is TRBV14, the J gene TRBJ1-1; D is perhaps TRBD1 (5 bases). Per germline, CDR1 SGHDN and CDR2 FVKESK. The CDR3 runs to 16 residues. The V end was cut by 4 bases, the J end by 3 bases, with 18 bases between. The CDR3 DNA reads TGTGCCAGCAGCCCCCGACAGAATAGGCCGGACACTGAAGCTTTCTTT. Protein: CASSPRQNRPDTEAFF. The entire variable domain, with the rest obtained from reference TRBV14 and TRBJ1-1, is as follows: EAGVTQFPSHSVIEKGQTVTLRCDPISGHDNLYWYRRVMGKEIKFLLHFVKESKQDESGMPNNRFLAERTGGTYSTLKVQPAELEDSGVYFCASSPRQNRPDTEAFFGQGTRLTVV.

The V and J genes are TRBV6-1 and TRBJ1-2; D is perhaps TRBD1 (5 bases). Germline values: CDR1 MNHNS, CDR2 SASEGT. Trimming pared 10 bases from V and 5 bases from J, leaving 14 bases between. The CDR3 runs 12 residues. CDR3 region: CATSEGPYGYTF. The CDR3 bases are TGTGCCACCTCGGAGGGACCTTATGGCTACACCTTC.

The J gene is TRBJ1-2, the V gene TRBV9; D gene uncertain. The CDR3 consists of 15 residues. V shed 1 base and J shed 5 bases, with 15 bases lying between them. Germline CDR1 is SGDLS and CDR2 is YYNGEE. CDR3 DNA sequence: TGTGCCAGCAGCGTACTCGTTAACCCTCGGTATGGCTACACCTTC. Its translation is CASSVLVNPRYGYTF.

The chain has TRBV27 and TRBJ2-2; 7 positions agree with TRBD1. V shed 3 bases and J 2 bases; nucleotides not matched to a gene: 12. CDR1 and CDR2 from the germline V gene are MNHEY and SMNVEV (reference sequence). The CDR3 runs to 18 residues. The DNA of the CDR3 is TGTGCCAGCAGTTTGGGGTATGGACAGGTTATTAACACCGGGGAGCTGTTTTTT. Its protein product is CASSLGYGQVINTGELFF.

This chain links TRBV6-5 with TRBJ2-5, with D possibly TRBD1 on 6 matching bases. The germline V and J ends were trimmed by 5 bases and 0 bases, with 10 bases remaining between them. This CDR3 spans 14 amino acids. Germline V gives CDR1 MNHEY, CDR2 SVGAGI. CDR3 sequence reads: CASSPRDNQETQYF. CDR3 in DNA: TGTGCCAGCAGTCCCCGGGACAACCAAGAGACCCAGTACTTC.

This clone was observed a single time. The V and J genes are TRBV5-6 and TRBJ2-7, with TRBD1 identical over 9 bases. Germline trimming cut 5 bases from V and 6 bases from J; bases unmatched to any gene: 6. The length of the CDR3 is 13 residues. Germline V gives CDR1 SGHDT, CDR2 YYEEEE. This chain's CDR3 is CASSRDRETEQYF. CDR3 nucleotides: TGTGCCAGCAGTCGGGACAGGGAGACCGAGCAGTACTTC.

This chain joins TRBV19 and TRBJ1-4; D is unresolved. CDR1 is LNHDA and CDR2 is SQIVND in the germline V gene (reference sequence). This CDR3 is built from 15 residues. V was trimmed by 7 bases and J by 4 bases, leaving 16 bases between them. CDR3 residues: CASKPGRIGNEKLFF. The CDR3 bases are TGTGCCAGTAAGCCTGGGCGCATCGGTAATGAAAAACTGTTTTTT.

The chain joins TRBV6-1 to TRBJ1-1; a possible D gene is TRBD1 (5 bases). The CDR3 covers 13 residues. V dropped 4 bases and J dropped 3 bases, with 9 bases sitting between them. The germline V gene encodes CDR1 MNHNS and CDR2 SASEGT. The CDR3 protein is CASSVAGYTEAFF. The CDR3 DNA reads as TGTGCCAGCAGTGTCGCAGGGTACACTGAAGCTTTCTTT.

This clone was seen once. The chain combines TRBV6-5 with TRBJ1-1, with TRBD1 identical over 8 bases. Looked up from germline, CDR1 is MNHEY and CDR2 is SVGAGI. This CDR3 is built from 14 residues. Losses at the gene ends were 6 bases for V and 1 base for J; bases not matched to a gene: 4. The CDR3 nucleotides read TGTGCCAGCAGCCTGGGGACAGGGAACACTGAAGCTTTCTTT. Encoded protein: CASSLGTGNTEAFF.

This clone has a handful of counts. The chain uses TRBV7-2 and TRBJ2-1; 11 positions match TRBD2. Per the germline V gene, CDR1 is SGHTA and CDR2 is FQGNSA. The CDR3 has 17 amino acids. The J segment lost 3 bases and the V segment lost 4 bases, leaving 8 bases of the junction unmatched. As DNA, the CDR3 is TGTGCCAGCAGCTCCCACCTAGCGGGGGGTAACTACAATGAGCAGTTCTTC. Translating gives CASSSHLAGGNYNEQFF.

J is TRBJ1-2 and V is TRBV7-9; D gene unclear. The CDR3 loop spans 12 amino acids. Germline V gene sequence: CDR1 SEHNR, CDR2 FQNEAQ (reference sequence). V was shortened by 5 bases and J by 8 bases, with 12 bases between the two germline ends. Here the CDR3 DNA reads TGTGCCAGCAGCCTATCCCACCAAGGCTACACCTTC. Residues: CASSLSHQGYTF.

The genes are TRBV18 and TRBJ1-4; D ambiguous. Germline loops: CDR1 KGHSH, CDR2 LQKENI. V was pared by 4 bases and J by 0 bases, with 9 bases between. The CDR3 has 15 amino acids. The CDR3 sequence is CASSLSVSTNEKLFF. The CDR3 bases are TGTGCCAGCTCACTATCAGTGTCAACTAATGAAAAACTGTTTTTT.

The J gene is TRBJ2-2, the V gene TRBV9; D is unresolved. The length of the CDR3 is 14 residues. CDR1 and CDR2 (germline): SGDLS, YYNGEE. Between the trimmed V and J ends, which lost 0 bases and 0 bases, there was a span of 3 bases. In nucleotides, the CDR3 is TGTGCCAGCAGCGTAGGAGCGAACACCGGGGAGCTGTTTTTT. Translated: CASSVGANTGELFF.

The chain couples TRBV6-5 to TRBJ2-2, with D maybe TRBD2 (6 bases). The CDR3 is 14 amino acids. Trimming took 6 bases from V and 7 from J, leaving 15 bases between them. In germline, CDR1 is MNHEY, CDR2 SVGAGI. The CDR3 loop reads CASSRLVTSGELFF. DNA of the CDR3: TGTGCCAGCAGCAGACTAGTAACAAGCGGGGAGCTGTTTTTT.

The rearrangement joins TRBV27 to TRBJ2-7; D might be TRBD2 (6 bases). The CDR3 is 17 amino acids. Trimming pared 7 bases from V and 2 bases from J, leaving 24 bases between. Germline V gives CDR1 MNHEY, CDR2 SMNVEV (reference sequence). The DNA of the CDR3 is TGTGCCAGCACTCCCACAGGCCGGGAGCGATCAACCTACGAGCAGTACTTC. Amino acids: CASTPTGRERSTYEQYF.

The rearrangement joins TRBV18 to TRBJ2-3; the match to TRBD1 covers 7 bases. Germline values: CDR1 KGHSH, CDR2 LQKENI. The V and J ends lost 2 bases and 0 bases, in that order; junction bases with no gene match: 8. CDR3 length: 17 residues. DNA for the CDR3: TGTGCCAGCTCACCAAGGACAGGCGACGTTAGCACAGATACGCAGTATTTT. It codes for CASSPRTGDVSTDTQYF.

This clone was detected only a few times. The rearrangement joins TRBV11-2 to TRBJ1-1, with D possibly being TRBD1 (6 bases). With 1 base removed from V and 7 bases from J, the gap between germline ends came to 10 bases. Germline V gene lookup returns CDR1 SGHAT and CDR2 FQNNGV. The CDR3 totals 13 residues. The DNA for the CDR3 is TGTGCCAGCAGCTTAGTAGGGGGTTTTGAAGCTTTCTTT. Translated, it gives CASSLVGGFEAFF.

This chain uses TRBV20-1 with TRBJ1-6, with D unresolved. This CDR3 comprises 11 residues. Germline V gene data show CDR1 as DFQATT and CDR2 as SNEGSKA (reference sequence). Deletions cut 0 bases from V and 14 bases from J, with 8 bases between. CDR3 coding DNA: TGCAGTGCTAGAGACCCCCCTTCCCTCCACTTT. It specifies CSARDPPSLHF.

The chain has TRBV6-5 and TRBJ2-1; a possible D gene is TRBD2 (6 bases). The V gene lost 2 bases and the J gene lost 1 base, with 12 bases spanning the gap. The CDR3 totals 16 residues. Germline CDR1 and CDR2: MNHEY and SVGAGI. DNA of the CDR3: TGTGCCAGCAGTTACGTGGCCAGCGGGTCCTACAATGAGCAGTTCTTC. It codes for CASSYVASGSYNEQFF.

The chain recombines TRBV9 with TRBJ1-2; D might be TRBD1 (6 bases). Trimming left V 4 bases short and J 4 bases short, with 11 bases between. Germline CDR1 is SGDLS and CDR2 is YYNGEE. There are 13 residues in the CDR3. The CDR3 bases are TGTGCCAGCAGCCCCGAGGACAGCTATGGCTACACCTTC. This gives the protein CASSPEDSYGYTF.

The V and J genes are TRBV19 and TRBJ2-2, with 7 bases matching TRBD1. This CDR3 spans 14 amino acids. J gave up 8 bases and V 6 bases, and 9 bases lay outside the gene matches. In germline, CDR1 is LNHDA, CDR2 SQIVND (reference sequence). DNA of the CDR3: TGTGCCAGTAGCCCCCGACAGGGCGAAGGGGAGCTGTTTTTT. This gives the protein CASSPRQGEGELFF.

The V and J genes are TRBV12-5 and TRBJ1-1, with a tentative D call TRBD1 (6 bases). This CDR3 is built from 14 residues. The V end was cut by 3 bases, the J end by 7 bases, with 15 bases between. Germline V gives CDR1 LGHNT, CDR2 FRNRAP. The CDR3 loop reads CASGFGDTGNEAFF. The CDR3 DNA sequence: TGTGCTAGTGGTTTCGGGGACACCGGTAATGAAGCTTTCTTT. Variable domain in full (rest from reference TRBV12-5 and TRBJ1-1): DARVTQTPRHKVTEMGQEVTMRCQPILGHNTVFWYRQTMMQGLELLAYFRNRAPLDDSGMPKDRFSAEMPDATLATLKIQPSEPRDSAVYFCASGFGDTGNEAFFGQGTRLTVV.

V usage is TRBV19 and J usage is TRBJ2-3, with D unclear. CDR1 LNHDA and CDR2 SQIVND come from the germline V gene (reference sequence). Trimming stripped 5 bases from V and 2 bases from J, with 17 bases between. The CDR3 loop spans 16 amino acids. CDR3 region: CASSFTVSVNTDTQYF. DNA for the CDR3: TGTGCCAGTAGTTTTACAGTGTCGGTGAACACAGATACGCAGTATTTT.

The V gene is TRBV27, the J gene TRBJ2-7; weak D call: TRBD2 (5 bases). V dropped 6 bases and J dropped 1 base, with 13 bases sitting between them. Germline loops: CDR1 MNHEY, CDR2 SMNVEV (reference sequence). There are 14 residues in the CDR3. CDR3 coding DNA: TGTGCCAGCAGCCCGGGAACGGCTTCCTACGAGCAGTACTTC. It specifies CASSPGTASYEQYF.

The rearrangement links TRBV18 to TRBJ1-5; D is unclear. This CDR3 contains 15 residues. Germline V gene data show CDR1 as KGHSH and CDR2 as LQKENI. The V end was cut by 3 bases, the J end by 0 bases, with 9 bases between. CDR3 nucleotide sequence: TGTGCCAGCTCACCGGGCCAGAGTAGCAATCAGCCCCAGCATTTT. This gives the protein CASSPGQSSNQPQHF. Filled out from reference TRBV18 and TRBJ1-5, the complete variable domain reads NAGVMQNPRHLVRRRGQEARLRCSPMKGHSHVYWYRQLPEEGLKFMVYLQKENIIDESGMPKERFSAEFPKEGPSILRIQQVVRGDSAAYFCASSPGQSSNQPQHFGDGTRLSIL.

This CDR3 reads CSVARVYEQYF. The CDR3 coding sequence is TGCAGTGTCGCCAGGGTCTACGAGCAGTACTTC. The chain links TRBV20-1 to TRBJ2-7, with TRBD1 as a possible D gene (5 bases). V lost 7 bases and J lost 3, with 10 bases in between. This CDR3 is built from 11 residues. Germline V gene lookup returns CDR1 DFQATT and CDR2 SNEGSKA (reference sequence).

This chain links TRBV30 with TRBJ2-1; the match to TRBD1 covers 7 bases. V gave up 5 bases and J gave up 1 base; unmatched junction bases: 8. Per the germline V gene, CDR1 is GTSNPN and CDR2 is SVGIG (reference sequence). The CDR3 runs 15 residues. CDR3 DNA: TGTGCCTGGGTCCCCAACAGGGGATCCTACAATGAGCAGTTCTTC. It codes for CAWVPNRGSYNEQFF.